This TCR beta chain was identified during a study of blood T cell repertoires in COVID-19. Overall study: Nucleic acid was either cDNA or gDNA, and it came from T cells, B-cell-depleted T cells, or PBMCs.

The study drew participants aged about 18 to 95 years from some 23 US areas. The CDR3 covers 12 residues. V was clipped by 4 bases and J by 8 bases, with 9 bases between them. CDR1 is MNHNY, CDR2 SVGAGI, per germline (reference sequence). Some clones are missing from TCRdb's copy, which holds only in-frame ones; the method was immunoSEQ multiplex PCR. The sample carries approximately 250,000 clones, approximately 89% recorded once. The sequencing sample was made of PBMCs or T cells enriched from blood (not recorded which). The chain links TRBV6-6 to TRBJ2-1; D may be TRBD2 (5 bases). This clonotype was sampled from a woman in her forties who had been exposed to COVID-19. This chain's CDR3 is CASSSEEDEQFF. Written as DNA, the CDR3 is TGTGCCAGCAGTTCAGAGGAGGATGAGCAGTTCTTC.